These T cell receptor beta chains were read from a single sample in a study of CD8 T cells in ankylosing spondylitis. One entry per CDR3 protein results from TCRdb running MiXCR on the 5' RACE reads. The sample shows tens of thousands of distinct CDR3 sequences, about 7.8% of them seen only once. The sequencing input was blood, either unsorted or a sorted T cell fraction (not recorded which). The receptor set was obtained from a male donor with ankylosing spondylitis or in good health (not recorded which). Each CDR3 is given with its conserved first and last residue. Each record gives: V gene, J gene, CDR3 protein.

TRBV18	TRBJ1-6	CASSPGQASSPLHF
TRBV7-2	TRBJ2-1	CASSNPGGARIEQFF
TRBV7-9	TRBJ1-5	CASSLDDRENQPQHF
TRBV7-8	TRBJ2-1	CASSLGTSFRDMGNEQFF
TRBV5-1	TRBJ2-7	CASSLGETGVRDEQYF
TRBV20-1	TRBJ1-1	CCALAIGTRGERGNTEAFF
TRBV5-1	TRBJ2-3	CASTTIAGGSDTQYF
TRBV20-1	TRBJ2-1	CSARRPNSYNEQFF
TRBV29-1	TRBJ1-5	CSVGEATLPQHF
TRBV5-1	TRBJ2-3	CASSLEDRNTDTQYF
TRBV2	TRBJ2-7	CASSEGNSYEQYF
TRBV20-1	TRBJ2-1	CSAPTSYNEQFF